This T cell receptor beta chain is from a study of blood T cells in healthy people across ages (dated by TCRdb to the mid-2010s). The study in broad terms: Template switching captured roughly one uniquely barcoded TCR beta cDNA molecule per two T cells in model experiments. Age-related changes in TCR beta repertoire diversity were measured in the study by deep sequencing normalized with unique cDNA molecular identifiers. Four age groups were formed from the donors: young (average roughly 16 years), middle-aged (around 40), aged (around 62) and long-lived (roughly 81). Donors of different ages were randomly distributed across sequencing lanes to avoid experimental bias. For two donors (one aged 18 to 30 and one aged 80 or older), the study analyzed two additional independent replicas of 1 million unique cDNA reads from the same blood draw. General conclusions and limits of the study: The percentage of naive T cells measured by flow cytometry correlated strongly with observed TCR beta diversity. Compared with the aged group, more naive CD4+ T cells, fewer expanded clones and increased TCR diversity were shown by the long-lived group, suggesting age selection. Conclusive comparison of naive and antigen-experienced compartments was prevented by the profiling of bulk unsorted PBMCs. Because the CMV infection status of the donors was unknown, age-related changes in expanded clonotypes may potentially have been confounded. As age increased, observed TCR beta diversity per million T cells dropped in a roughly linear way, and a significant reduction was already evident by age roughly 36. Estimates of total diversity based on one million sequenced T cells were considered lower bounds and underestimates.

Including cysteine and phenylalanine, the CDR3 has 15 amino acids. Just the 45-base CDR3 DNA is kept, in frame starting at base 1. The V end gives up 0 bases and the J end 10 bases, leaving 6 bases in the junction not matched to a gene. For CDR1 and CDR2, the germline V gene lists MNHEY and SVGAGI. The 39 donors, aged about 6 to 100 years, were systemically healthy Caucasian individuals from Russia. Each donor gave ten milliliters of peripheral blood, collected into EDTA-treated Vacutainer tubes. PBMCs were isolated by Ficoll-Paque density-gradient centrifugation, with at least 6 million obtained per sample. Trizol reagent was used to extract total RNA from PBMCs, with at least 5 micrograms per sample. The percentages of naive CD45RAhigh/CD27high T cells were determined by flow cytometry on a PBMC aliquot from every donor. Libraries were built with 5' RACE. The sequencer was an Illumina HiSeq 2500. A second roughly 6 to 12 cycle PCR used a sample-barcoded 5' primer and a J-beta primer mix. A template-switch 5' adaptor carrying 12 random nucleotides introduced a unique molecular identifier onto each TCR beta cDNA molecule. Each sample yielded at least 2.5 million CDR3-containing paired-end reads. The Mint cDNA synthesis kit, primed by a TRBC-specific oligonucleotide, was used to synthesize first-strand cDNA from all RNA. After uracil-DNA glycosylase treatment, a first 18-cycle PCR used universal primers M1SS and BC2_uni_R on all cDNA. On the study's bioinformatics: For normalization, 1 million high-quality reads, each with a distinct molecular identifier, were randomly selected from each sample. Instead of being binned into consensus sequences, reads that shared molecular identifiers were thrown out. MiTCR, set to a Q25 quality threshold and the strictest error-elimination algorithm, was used for CDR3 identification, clonotype clustering and error correction. A nonparametric unseen species model with Euler transformation was used to estimate a lower bound on total TCR beta diversity. The public reads were reanalyzed by TCRdb: fastp trimming at Q25, MiXCR alignment, in-frame beta chains only. Each entry merges the rows of one CDR3 protein and shows their most common DNA and genes. For this entry, the V and J calls and clone size follow TCRdb and not the study's own pipeline. A total of 920,000 or so distinct CDR3 sequences appear in this sample, over 35% of them only once. 15% to 20% of the sample goes to the ten largest clones.

Ten or more counts support this clonotype. Its antigen is not yet known. The record has no base qualities; no much larger clone is one base away. The sequence joins TRBV6-5 to TRBJ2-1; 10 bases in between match TRBD2. Sequenced sample: blood. The receptor was isolated from a woman aged 60-75 years in good health. For the CDR3, the sequence is CASSYSPGLAIEQFF. The nucleotide sequence reads TGTGCCAGCAGTTACTCGCCGGGACTAGCGATCGAGCAGTTCTTC.